This is a list of T cell receptor beta chains from one sample in a study of neurological immune-mediated disorders. TCRdb ran MiXCR on the 5' RACE reads and lists one entry per CDR3 protein. The data hold 25,000 to 35,000 distinct CDR3 sequences, with 4.6% observed a single time. The sequenced sample consisted of PBMCs. The receptors originated from a man aged 18 to 29 in good health. CDR3s include the opening cysteine and the closing phenylalanine or tryptophan. D genes are given only for firm matches. Size is stated as once, few or many counts, or a class when the clone is expanded.

clone_size	d_call	v_call	j_call	cdr3_aa	cdr3_nt
many	TRBD1	TRBV5-1	TRBJ2-3	CASSLTRTGGDTQYF	TGCGCCAGCAGCCTCACCCGGACAGGTGGGGATACGCAGTATTTT
many	.	TRBV27	TRBJ1-1	CASSINKPARGTEAFF	TGTGCCAGCAGCATAAATAAACCCGCACGGGGCACTGAAGCTTTCTTT
many	.	TRBV6-2/TRBV6-3	TRBJ1-1	CASSYSSKEAFF	TGTGCCAGCAGTTATTCGTCGAAGGAAGCTTTCTTT
many	.	TRBV7-3	TRBJ2-3	CASSPAGTHRTDTQYF	TGTGCCAGCAGCCCAGCCGGGACTCACCGCACAGATACGCAGTATTTT
many	.	TRBV20-1	TRBJ2-7	CSAQDSWGKGDEQYF	TGCAGTGCACAGGACAGTTGGGGAAAGGGGGACGAGCAGTACTTC
many	TRBD1	TRBV6-5	TRBJ1-2	CASREDRIYGYTF	TGTGCCAGCAGAGAGGACAGGATATATGGCTACACCTTC
many	.	TRBV7-2	TRBJ1-1	CASSLVINTEAFF	TGTGCCAGCAGCTTAGTCATAAACACTGAAGCTTTCTTT
many	.	TRBV20-1	TRBJ1-1	CSAFRGATEAFF	TGCAGTGCCTTCCGGGGGGCTACTGAAGCTTTCTTT
many	.	TRBV6-2/TRBV6-3	TRBJ2-5	CASSYSGSTETQYF	TGTGCCAGCAGTTACAGTGGGAGTACGGAGACCCAGTACTTC
many	.	TRBV7-9	TRBJ2-1	CASSLAALGTLSGSYNEQFF	TGTGCCAGCAGCTTAGCGGCGTTAGGGACCCTCTCTGGCTCCTACAATGAGCAGTTCTTC